A single sample is the source of the 18 T cell receptor beta chains below, sequenced in a study of OX40 agonist ivuxolimab in advanced cancers. Here immunoSEQ multiplex PCR was the method, and the copy in TCRdb shows in-frame clones only, minus some. This sample has about 120,000 clones, with just under 95% found just once. Sample: CD4+ or CD8+ T cells sorted from blood, taken in a trial of the OX40 agonist ivuxolimab. The receptors derive from an adult with an advanced solid tumor such as melanoma, head and neck, liver or kidney cancer.

The chain is built from TRBV7-6 and TRBJ1-2; D gene ambiguous. Looked up from germline, CDR1 is SGHVS and CDR2 is FNYEAQ. V lost 5 bases and J 0 bases, leaving 19 bases between the germline ends. The CDR3 length is 17 residues. The CDR3 region has the DNA TGTGCCAGCAGCGTAGGTCGGGCGGAGGAGGCTAACTATGGCTACACCTTC. Encoded protein: CASSVGRAEEANYGYTF.

The chain uses TRBV7-2 and TRBJ2-5, with 10 bases matching TRBD2. Germline lookup yields CDR1 SGHTA and CDR2 FQGNSA. There are 17 residues in the CDR3. Losses at the gene ends were 0 bases for V and 2 bases for J; bases not matched to a gene: 6. This chain's CDR3 is CASSLASASGGQETQYF. The CDR3 DNA sequence: TGTGCCAGCAGCTTAGCGTCGGCTAGCGGGGGACAAGAGACCCAGTACTTC.

The chain joins TRBV4-2 to TRBJ2-1, with D possibly TRBD2 on 6 matching bases. The V gene lost 4 bases and the J gene lost 7 bases, with 8 bases spanning the gap. There are 12 residues in the CDR3. The V gene's germline CDR1 is LGHNA and CDR2 YNFKEQ. In nucleotides, the CDR3 is TGTGCCAGCAGCCCGGCGGGGAATGAGCAGTTCTTC. It translates to CASSPAGNEQFF.

The CDR3 sequence: CASSERFSNQPQHF. The CDR3 nucleotides are TGTGCCAGCAGCGAGAGGTTTAGCAATCAGCCCCAGCATTTT. This rearrangement joins TRBV6-5 to TRBJ1-5; D is undetermined. The CDR3 covers 14 residues. Germline V CDR1 and CDR2: MNHEY, SVGAGI. V lost 6 bases to trimming and J lost 0 bases, with 9 bases between them.

This chain connects TRBV28 to TRBJ1-2; D is unresolved. Germline lookup yields CDR1 MDHEN and CDR2 SYDVKM. The CDR3 totals 12 residues. Trimming left V 2 bases short and J 3 bases short, with 4 bases between. The CDR3 here is CASSLQYYGYTF. Written as DNA, the CDR3 is TGTGCCAGCAGTTTACAGTACTATGGCTACACCTTC.

V and J are TRBV5-6 and TRBJ2-1; D might be TRBD1 (6 bases). CDR3 length: 12 residues. V was shortened by 0 bases and J by 9 bases, with 7 bases between the two germline ends. Germline values: CDR1 SGHDT, CDR2 YYEEEE. CDR3 sequence reads: CASSLVGAEQFF. DNA for the CDR3: TGTGCCAGCAGCTTGGTGGGGGCTGAGCAGTTCTTC. Based on the CDR3 plus reference TRBV5-6 and TRBJ2-1, the full variable domain is DAGVTQSPTHLIKTRGQQVTLRCSPKSGHDTVSWYQQALGQGPQFIFQYYEEEERQRGNFPDRFSGHQFPNYSSELNVNALLLGDSALYLCASSLVGAEQFFGPGTRLTVL.

The gene calls are TRBV5-1 and TRBJ2-2; possible D gene TRBD2, 6 bases. Germline assignment: CDR1 SGHRS and CDR2 YFSETQ. Trimming left V 4 bases short and J 4 bases short, with 14 bases between. The CDR3 is 15 amino acids. The CDR3 nucleotides are TGCGCCAGCAGCGTCATGGCGGGGTCCACCGGGGAGCTGTTTTTT. Translating it yields CASSVMAGSTGELFF.

The V and J genes are TRBV6-6 and TRBJ2-7; TRBD1 matches at 8 bases. Germline CDR1 reads MNHNY; CDR2 reads SVGAGI (reference sequence). The CDR3 extends over 15 amino acids. The V segment lost 7 bases and the J segment 4 bases; nucleotides outside the gene matches: 12. The CDR3 DNA reads as TGTGCCAGCAAACACACCGGGACAGGAGAATACGAGCAGTACTTC. The encoded protein is CASKHTGTGEYEQYF.

This clone is a singleton in its sample. This chain links TRBV5-6 with TRBJ2-3; possible D gene TRBD2, 5 bases. CDR3 length: 15 residues. The germline V and J ends were trimmed by 4 bases and 3 bases, with 15 bases remaining between them. Germline CDR1 SGHDT, CDR2 YYEEEE. Here the CDR3 DNA reads TGTGCCAGCAGCACGGATCGGGGAAGGACAGATACGCAGTATTTT. The encoded protein is CASSTDRGRTDTQYF.

The V call is TRBV9, the J call TRBJ2-7; tentatively, D is TRBD1 (6 bases). This CDR3 comprises 14 residues. The V end was cut by 4 bases, the J end by 0 bases, with 11 bases between. The germline gives CDR1 SGDLS, CDR2 YYNGEE. CDR3 region: CASSPGVSSYEQYF. For the CDR3, the DNA is TGTGCCAGCAGCCCAGGGGTTTCCTCCTACGAGCAGTACTTC.

The gene calls are TRBV6-5 and TRBJ2-7; 7 positions agree with TRBD1. The germline V gene encodes CDR1 MNHEY and CDR2 SVGAGI. The V and J ends lost 3 bases and 0 bases, in that order; junction bases with no gene match: 5. This CDR3 spans 15 amino acids. The CDR3: CASSYSGTVSYEQYF. The CDR3 region has the DNA TGTGCCAGCAGTTATTCCGGGACAGTCTCCTACGAGCAGTACTTC.

The gene calls are TRBV2 and TRBJ1-1; D is ambiguous. The CDR3 is made up of 17 amino acids. Trimming took off 1 base at V and 7 bases at J, with 22 bases between the two ends. The germline V gene has CDR1 SNHLY and CDR2 FYNNEI. The CDR3 nucleotides are TGTGCCAGCAGTGAAGGGATGGGGTGGGCACCCCGGGTTGAAGCTTTCTTT. Protein: CASSEGMGWAPRVEAFF.

The chain links TRBV27 to TRBJ1-2; 7 positions match TRBD1. Germline loops: CDR1 MNHEY, CDR2 SMNVEV (reference sequence). This CDR3 comprises 13 residues. Trimming removed 3 bases from V and 8 bases from J; junction bases left unmatched: 6. CDR3 protein: CASSFGRGKGYTF. The CDR3 nucleotides are TGTGCCAGCAGTTTCGGCAGGGGGAAAGGCTACACCTTC.

This CDR3 reads CASKIGGATDTQYF. Here the CDR3 DNA reads TGTGCCAGTAAAATAGGGGGGGCCACAGATACGCAGTATTTT. The rearrangement joins TRBV19 to TRBJ2-3, with a tentative D call TRBD2 (7 bases). Germline CDR1 LNHDA, CDR2 SQIVND (reference sequence). V lost 7 bases and J lost 2, with 13 bases in between. The CDR3 is 14 residues long. The whole variable domain, remainder taken from reference TRBV19 and TRBJ2-3, is DGGITQSPKYLFRKEGQNVTLSCEQNLNHDAMYWYRQDPGQGLRLIYYSQIVNDFQKGDIAEGYSVSREKKESFPLTVTSAQKNPTAFYLCASKIGGATDTQYFGPGTRLTVL.

A single count supports this clone. The V call is TRBV6-5, the J call TRBJ1-4, with D tentatively TRBD1 (5 bases). Trimming took 2 bases from V and 5 from J, leaving 12 bases between them. The germline gives CDR1 MNHEY, CDR2 SVGAGI. This CDR3 has 15 amino acids. The CDR3 protein is CASSYPGGRNEKLFF. The DNA of the CDR3 is TGTGCCAGCAGTTACCCGGGGGGGAGGAATGAAAAACTGTTTTTT.

This clone was detected only once. The chain has TRBV5-1 and TRBJ2-3; D is uncertain. Per germline, CDR1 SGHRS and CDR2 YFSETQ. The CDR3 contains 13 residues. Trimming took off 3 bases at V and 6 bases at J, with 11 bases between the two ends. The CDR3 region has the DNA TGCGCCAGCAGCTCGGATCTACGGGATACGCAGTATTTT. Translated, it gives CASSSDLRDTQYF.

The rearrangement links TRBV5-1 to TRBJ2-3, with 10 bases fitting TRBD2. After removal of 1 base from V and 1 base from J, the junction contained 3 bases not matched to a gene. CDR3 size: 16 residues. Looked up from germline, CDR1 is SGHRS and CDR2 is YFSETQ. The CDR3 DNA follows: TGCGCCAGCAGCTTGACCGGGACTAGCGGCACAGATACGCAGTATTTT. Its translation: CASSLTGTSGTDTQYF.

This chain connects TRBV11-2 to TRBJ2-5, with 10 bases fitting TRBD2. Trimming at V came to 5 bases and at J to 4 bases, leaving 7 bases not matched to a gene. This CDR3 is 15 amino acids long. In germline, CDR1 is SGHAT, CDR2 FQNNGV. The CDR3 DNA reads TGTGCCAGCAGCACCCCTAGCGGGGGAGGAGAGACCCAGTACTTC. This gives the protein CASSTPSGGGETQYF. Combining the CDR3 with reference TRBV11-2 and TRBJ2-5 gives the whole variable domain EAGVAQSPRYKIIEKRQSVAFWCNPISGHATLYWYQQILGQGPKLLIQFQNNGVVDDSQLPKDRFSAERLKGVDSTLKIQPAKLEDSAVYLCASSTPSGGGETQYFGPGTRLLVL.